The 17 T cell receptor beta chains below come from one sample, sequenced in a study of blood T cell repertoires in COVID-19. The method was immunoSEQ multiplex PCR; TCRdb's version includes in-frame clones alone and lacks a portion of them. The data contain about 190,000 clones, roughly nine tenths of them singletons. Material: PBMCs or T cells enriched from blood (not recorded which). The origin of the receptors is a woman in her thirties or forties in a cohort exposed to, infected with or recovered from COVID-19 (not recorded which).

Here the CDR3 DNA reads TGTGCCACCAGTGATCCTAACACTGAAGCTTTCTTT. Translation gives CATSDPNTEAFF. The rearrangement uses TRBV24-1 and TRBJ1-1; no clear D. The CDR3 runs to 12 residues. Per germline, CDR1 KGHDR and CDR2 SFDVKD. V shed 3 bases and J shed 2 bases, with 3 bases lying between them.

The chain employs TRBV28 and TRBJ2-2, with D possibly matching TRBD2 (6 bases). Per germline, CDR1 MDHEN and CDR2 SYDVKM. V was cut by 5 bases and J by 4 bases, with 14 bases left in between. This CDR3 region has 15 residues. In DNA form, the CDR3 reads TGTGCCAGCAGTCCCTGGGAGGAAGGCACCGGGGAGCTGTTTTTT. Translating gives CASSPWEEGTGELFF. Combining the CDR3 with reference TRBV28 and TRBJ2-2 gives the whole variable domain DVKVTQSSRYLVKRTGEKVFLECVQDMDHENMFWYRQDPGLGLRLIYFSYDVKMKEKGDIPEGYSVSREKKERFSLILESASTNQTSMYLCASSPWEEGTGELFFGEGSRLTVL.

The chain uses TRBV4-2 and TRBJ2-3; TRBD2 aligns across 9 bases. This CDR3 has 17 residues. The J segment lost 1 base and the V segment lost 0 bases, leaving 5 bases of the junction unmatched. The germline gives CDR1 LGHNA, CDR2 YNFKEQ. CDR3 in amino acids: CASSQDPLAGRTDTQYF. CDR3 nucleotide sequence: TGTGCCAGCAGCCAAGATCCGCTAGCGGGGCGCACAGATACGCAGTATTTT.

J is TRBJ1-5 and V is TRBV5-1; D is possibly TRBD1 (6 bases). The CDR3 has 17 amino acids. Trimming took off 0 bases at V and 1 base at J, with 14 bases between the two ends. Germline-derived CDR1 and CDR2 are SGHRS and YFSETQ. CDR3 DNA: TGCGCCAGCAGCTTGGATCCCAGGGGCAAGAGCAATCAGCCCCAGCATTTT. This encodes CASSLDPRGKSNQPQHF. The whole variable domain, remainder taken from reference TRBV5-1 and TRBJ1-5, is KAGVTQTPRYLIKTRGQQVTLSCSPISGHRSVSWYQQTPGQGLQFLFEYFSETQRNKGNFPGRFSGRQFSNSRSEMNVSTLELGDSALYLCASSLDPRGKSNQPQHFGDGTRLSIL.

V gene TRBV18 combines with J gene TRBJ2-1; D ambiguous. The CDR3 totals 14 residues. The V end was cut by 3 bases, the J end by 8 bases, with 14 bases between. Germline V gene data show CDR1 as KGHSH and CDR2 as LQKENI. This chain's CDR3 is CASSPETQNDEQFF. CDR3 DNA sequence: TGTGCCAGCTCACCTGAGACACAAAATGATGAGCAGTTCTTC.

This chain uses TRBV7-7 with TRBJ2-7; 7 bases line up with TRBD2. Germline V gives CDR1 SSHAT, CDR2 FNYEAQ (reference sequence). This CDR3 spans 15 amino acids. Trimming removed 5 bases from V and 2 bases from J; junction bases left unmatched: 9. The chain's CDR3 is CASSAGDLLPYEQYF. Here the CDR3 DNA reads TGTGCCAGCAGCGCGGGGGACTTGCTTCCCTACGAGCAGTACTTC.

This chain connects TRBV27 to TRBJ2-7; D possibly corresponds to TRBD1 (7 bases). V shed 4 bases and J shed 5 bases, with 15 bases lying between them. The CDR3 totals 14 residues. In germline, CDR1 is MNHEY, CDR2 SMNVEV (reference sequence). CDR3 sequence (DNA): TGTGCCAGCAGTTCAGGCAGGGGGAGGAACGAGCAGTACTTC. This translates into CASSSGRGRNEQYF.

This clone was found a few times. The chain uses TRBV10-3 and TRBJ2-7; no clear D gene. Trimming cost V 10 bases and J 1 base, with 17 bases left between them. Germline V gives CDR1 ENHRY, CDR2 SYGVKD. The CDR3 has 14 amino acids. In nucleotides, the CDR3 is TGTGCCACAGAGTCTGTCAGGTTATCCTACGAGCAGTACTTC. It is translated as CATESVRLSYEQYF.

The V gene is TRBV15, the J gene TRBJ2-7; 7 bases match TRBD2. The germline V gene encodes CDR1 LNHNV and CDR2 YYDKDF (reference sequence). The CDR3 covers 12 residues. V lost 4 bases, J lost 7 bases, and 4 bases stayed unmatched. This CDR3 is CATSTGLQEQYF. DNA for the CDR3: TGTGCCACCAGCACGGGACTACAGGAGCAGTACTTC.

J is TRBJ1-2 and V is TRBV19; D uncertain. The germline V and J ends were trimmed by 4 bases and 8 bases, with 17 bases remaining between them. The germline gives CDR1 LNHDA, CDR2 SQIVND (reference sequence). This CDR3 is 14 amino acids long. CDR3 sequence reads: CASSTSLAGGGYTF. The CDR3 DNA is TGTGCCAGTAGTACCTCACTCGCGGGAGGGGGCTACACCTTC.

This clone occurred a few times. The chain joins TRBV12-3 or TRBV12-4 to TRBJ1-6; no definite D call. The CDR3 is 13 amino acids. V dropped 0 bases and J dropped 13 bases, with 10 bases sitting between them. The CDR3 reads CASSLASTGPLHF. The CDR3 nucleotides read TGTGCCAGCAGTTTAGCATCAACCGGTCCCCTCCACTTT.

This chain links TRBV24-1 with TRBJ2-3, with 7 nucleotides matching TRBD1. CDR3 length: 16 residues. V was pared by 4 bases and J by 0 bases, with 6 bases of the junction left unmatched. Germline V gene data show CDR1 as KGHDR and CDR2 as SFDVKD. As DNA, the CDR3 is TGTGCCACCAGTGAGGGGACAGCTACTAGCACAGATACGCAGTATTTT. Translated: CATSEGTATSTDTQYF.

The chain has TRBV29-1 and TRBJ1-1, with 7 bases lining up with TRBD1. Germline CDR1 reads SQVTM; CDR2 reads ANQGSEA. The CDR3 loop spans 13 amino acids. V dropped 5 bases and J dropped 6; count of bases not matched to a gene: 9. CDR3 sequence reads: CSVQRGGLAEAFF. CDR3 nucleotides: TGCAGCGTTCAGAGAGGGGGCTTGGCTGAAGCTTTCTTT.

The genes are TRBV29-1 and TRBJ2-7; possibly TRBD2 for D (5 bases). In germline, CDR1 is SQVTM, CDR2 ANQGSEA. There are 11 residues in the CDR3. Trimming took 6 bases from V and 7 from J, leaving 13 bases between them. The CDR3 region is CSVYNRDEQYF. The CDR3 DNA is TGCAGCGTCTACAACCGGGATGAGCAGTACTTC.

This clone showed up just once. The rearrangement links TRBV7-9 to TRBJ2-7; D unclear. Germline V gene data show CDR1 as SEHNR and CDR2 as FQNEAQ (reference sequence). V was trimmed by 5 bases and J by 6 bases, leaving 11 bases between them. The CDR3 consists of 12 residues. CDR3 sequence reads: CASSLTPLEQYF. In DNA form, the CDR3 reads TGTGCCAGCAGCCTGACTCCCCTCGAGCAGTACTTC.

This clone appeared once. The V call is TRBV27, the J call TRBJ1-1; D possibly corresponds to TRBD1 (6 bases). V was shortened by 5 bases and J by 4 bases, with 11 bases between the two germline ends. Looked up from germline, CDR1 is MNHEY and CDR2 is SMNVEV (reference sequence). There are 13 residues in the CDR3. CDR3 sequence: CASSTGLGTEAFF. CDR3 bases: TGTGCCAGCAGTACAGGGTTGGGCACTGAAGCTTTCTTT.

The chain carries TRBV11-3 and TRBJ1-6; weak D call: TRBD1 (5 bases). V shed 5 bases and J shed 8 bases, with 16 bases lying between them. The length of the CDR3 is 15 residues. Germline lookup yields CDR1 SGHNT and CDR2 YENEEA. This CDR3 reads CASSAAGGRDSPLHF. The DNA for the CDR3 is TGTGCCAGCAGCGCCGCGGGGGGACGGGATTCACCCCTCCACTTT.